The rows below give T cell receptor beta chains drawn from one sample of a study of shared clonotypes between healthy human individuals. Clones were sequenced by immunoSEQ multiplex PCR, and TCRdb holds only the in-frame ones, with some missing. The data show a few million clones, roughly nine tenths seen once. Sequenced: naive CD4+ T cells sorted from blood. The source is a young man in good health. The CDR3 runs from the conserved cysteine through the conserved F or W. D genes are given only for firm matches. Size values are once, few and many counts, or a class for expanded clones, and some rows have none.

clone size | J gene | V gene | D gene | CDR3 protein | CDR3 DNA
NA | TRBJ1-1 | TRBV11-2 | TRBD1 | CASSSRQGRNTEAFF | TGTGCCAGCAGCTCCCGACAGGGAAGGAACACTGAAGCTTTCTTT
NA | TRBJ1-5 | TRBV28 | TRBD1 | CASSPGQAHQPQHF | TGTGCCAGCAGTCCTGGACAGGCCCATCAGCCCCAGCATTTT
NA | TRBJ1-4 | TRBV6-6 | NA | CASSYRDLGAGKLFF | TGTGCCAGCAGTTACCGCGATCTGGGGGCAGGAAAACTGTTTTTT
NA | TRBJ2-2 | TRBV10-1 | TRBD2 | CASSDFLYGLAGGETAGELFF | TGCGCCAGCAGTGATTTTTTATACGGACTAGCGGGAGGCGAGACCGCCGGGGAGCTGTTTTTT
NA | TRBJ1-6 | TRBV6-5 | NA | CASSSLAALLNSPLHF | TGTGCCAGCAGTTCCCTGGCAGCCCTCCTTAATTCACCCCTCCACTTT
NA | TRBJ2-7 | TRBV2 | NA | CASSEGMTYEQYF | TGTGCCAGCAGTGAGGGCATGACCTACGAGCAGTACTTC
NA | TRBJ1-6 | TRBV27 | NA | CASKTPSSPLHF | TGTGCCAGCAAAACACCAAGTTCACCCCTCCACTTT
NA | TRBJ2-7 | TRBV29-1 | TRBD1 | CSVGQGVYEQYF | TGCAGCGTGGGACAGGGGGTCTACGAGCAGTACTTC
few | TRBJ1-6 | TRBV18 | NA | CASSLYNSPLHF | TGTGCCAGCTCACTCTACAATTCACCCCTCCACTTT
NA | TRBJ1-2 | TRBV6-1 | NA | CASPPDVAYHGYTF | TGTGCCAGCCCTCCAGATGTTGCTTACCATGGCTACACCTTC
NA | TRBJ2-5 | TRBV5-1 | TRBD1 | CASSFGQGAEETQYF | TGCGCCAGCAGCTTTGGGCAGGGGGCAGAAGAGACCCAGTACTTC
few | TRBJ1-1 | TRBV18 | TRBD1 | CASSPRSGTGDTEAFF | TGTGCCAGCTCACCAAGGTCCGGGACAGGGGACACTGAAGCTTTCTTT
NA | TRBJ1-1 | TRBV2 | NA | CASSEAQWAFF | TGTGCCAGCAGTGAAGCCCAATGGGCTTTCTTT
NA | TRBJ2-7 | TRBV5-1 | TRBD1 | CASSSGQVGEQYF | TGCGCCAGCAGCTCGGGACAGGTCGGGGAGCAGTACTTC
NA | TRBJ2-5 | TRBV5-1 | TRBD2 | CASSLGPSGEETQYF | TGCGCCAGCAGCTTGGGGCCTAGCGGGGAGGAGACCCAGTACTTC
NA | TRBJ2-7 | TRBV5-1 | TRBD2 | CASSLGGLAGVKEQYF | TGCGCCAGCAGCTTGGGGGGTCTAGCGGGAGTTAAAGAGCAGTACTTC
NA | TRBJ2-1 | TRBV6-6 | NA | CASSPVPTSNWEQFF | TGTGCCAGCAGCCCCGTCCCAACCTCTAACTGGGAGCAGTTCTTC
NA | TRBJ1-5 | TRBV6-1 | NA | CASSAKGGPQHF | TGTGCCAGCAGTGCGAAGGGGGGGCCCCAGCATTTT
NA | TRBJ2-3 | TRBV27 | TRBD2 | CASSFPQREYGDTQYF | TGTGCCAGCAGTTTCCCTCAGCGGGAGTATGGTGATACGCAGTATTTT
once | TRBJ2-1 | TRBV7-2 | NA | CASSPRRGSYNEQFF | TGTGCCAGCAGCCCCCGACGGGGATCCTACAATGAGCAGTTCTTC
NA | TRBJ2-1 | TRBV7-9 | TRBD2 | CASSLATSGPRKFF | TGTGCCAGCAGCTTAGCGACTAGCGGGCCGAGGAAGTTCTTC
few | TRBJ2-1 | TRBV5-1 | NA | CASSLVTDDNEQFF | TGCGCCAGCAGCTTGGTGACAGATGACAATGAGCAGTTCTTC
NA | TRBJ2-7 | TRBV2 | NA | CASSEGSYSYEQYF | TGTGCCAGCAGTGAGGGTAGCTACTCCTACGAGCAGTACTTC
once | TRBJ2-7 | TRBV5-6 | NA | CASSLGLDEQYF | TGTGCCAGCAGCTTGGGTCTGGACGAGCAGTACTTC
NA | TRBJ2-7 | TRBV2 | NA | CASSEGWNSGPYEQYF | TGTGCCAGCAGTGAAGGGTGGAACAGCGGACCCTACGAGCAGTACTTC
NA | TRBJ2-7 | TRBV7-2 | NA | CASSFHLAPYEQYF | TGTGCCAGCAGCTTCCATCTAGCGCCCTACGAGCAGTACTTC
NA | TRBJ1-3 | TRBV6-1 | NA | CASSEDQHSGNTIYF | TGTGCCAGCAGTGAGGATCAGCACTCTGGAAACACCATATATTTT
NA | TRBJ1-5 | TRBV18 | NA | CASSPEVGNQPQHF | TGTGCCAGCTCACCAGAGGTTGGCAATCAGCCCCAGCATTTT
once | TRBJ2-7 | TRBV10-2 | NA | CASSDDSIGTEQYF | TGCGCCAGCAGTGACGACAGCATCGGTACGGAGCAGTACTTC
NA | TRBJ1-1 | TRBV7-3 | NA | CASSVSGITEAFF | TGTGCCAGCAGCGTGTCAGGGATCACTGAAGCTTTCTTT